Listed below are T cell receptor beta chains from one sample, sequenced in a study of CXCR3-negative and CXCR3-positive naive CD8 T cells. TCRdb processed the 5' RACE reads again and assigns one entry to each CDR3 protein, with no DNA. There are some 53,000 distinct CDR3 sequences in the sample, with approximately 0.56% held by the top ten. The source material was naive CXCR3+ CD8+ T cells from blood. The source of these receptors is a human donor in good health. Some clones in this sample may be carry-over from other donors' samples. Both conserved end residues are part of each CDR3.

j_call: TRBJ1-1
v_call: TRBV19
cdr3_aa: CASSWEMNTEAFF

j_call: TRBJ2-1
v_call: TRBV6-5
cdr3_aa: CASSFPRENPSGSYNEQFF

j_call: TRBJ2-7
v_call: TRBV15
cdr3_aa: CATSRDGQGRTYEQYF

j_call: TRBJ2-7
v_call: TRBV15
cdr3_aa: CATSRERQGRNEQYF

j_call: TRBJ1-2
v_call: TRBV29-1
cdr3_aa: CSVPDSGGYTF

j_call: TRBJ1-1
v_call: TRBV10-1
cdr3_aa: CASSEWQGGTEAFF

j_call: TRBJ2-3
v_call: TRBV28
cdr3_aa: CASSLGVVGTDTQYF

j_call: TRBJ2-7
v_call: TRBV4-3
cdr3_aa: CASSQDRAGTDEQYF

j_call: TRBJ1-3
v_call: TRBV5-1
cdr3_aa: CASSVGQTGNTIYF

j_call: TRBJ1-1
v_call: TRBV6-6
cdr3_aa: CASSYSVTPGRTNTEAFF

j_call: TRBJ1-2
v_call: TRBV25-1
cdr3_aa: CASSEFGGSYGYTF

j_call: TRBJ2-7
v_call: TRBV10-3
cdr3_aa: CAISDLNDRGLGNEQYF

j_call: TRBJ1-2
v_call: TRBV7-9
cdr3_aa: CASSSRDFDYGYTF

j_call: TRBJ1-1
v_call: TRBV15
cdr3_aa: CATSDPLRTAMNTEAFF

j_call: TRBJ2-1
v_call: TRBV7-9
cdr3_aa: CASSLTGAYNEQFF

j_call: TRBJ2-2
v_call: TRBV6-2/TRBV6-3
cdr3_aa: CASSLNPVYTGELFF

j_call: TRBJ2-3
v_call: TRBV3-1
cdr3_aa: CASSSVAAGNTDTRYF

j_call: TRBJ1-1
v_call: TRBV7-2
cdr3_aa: CASSLVYTETFF

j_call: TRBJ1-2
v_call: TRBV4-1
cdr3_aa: CASSQRITGDGGYTF

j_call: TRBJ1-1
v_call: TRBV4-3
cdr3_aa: CASSQDTGLLNTEAFF

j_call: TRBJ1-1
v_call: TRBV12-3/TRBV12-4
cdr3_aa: CASSSTPWGAGDTEAFF

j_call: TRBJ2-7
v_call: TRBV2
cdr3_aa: CASSEVESVYEQYF

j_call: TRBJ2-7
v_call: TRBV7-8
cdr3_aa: CASEKLAESYEQYF

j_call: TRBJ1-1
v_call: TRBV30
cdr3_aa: CAWRLGGGYTEAFF

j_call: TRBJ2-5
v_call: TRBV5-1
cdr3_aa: CASSAYRGRETQYF

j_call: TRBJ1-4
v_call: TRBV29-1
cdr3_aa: CSVCGTVACFF

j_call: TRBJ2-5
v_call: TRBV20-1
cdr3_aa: CSAIQAYQETQYF

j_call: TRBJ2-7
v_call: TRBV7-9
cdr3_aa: CASSGTAAPIYEQYF

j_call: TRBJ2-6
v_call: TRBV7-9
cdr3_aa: CASSWKQGLGSGANVLTF

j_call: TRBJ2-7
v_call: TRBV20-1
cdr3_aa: CSARDLDNQIWEQYF

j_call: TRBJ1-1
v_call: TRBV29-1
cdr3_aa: CSVPTGPMNTEAFF

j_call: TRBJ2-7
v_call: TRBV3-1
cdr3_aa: CASSHLPTGSYEQYF

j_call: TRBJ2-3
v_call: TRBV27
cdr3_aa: CASSTTYGTDTQYF

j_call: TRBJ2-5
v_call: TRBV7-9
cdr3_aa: CASRGVQGGETQYF

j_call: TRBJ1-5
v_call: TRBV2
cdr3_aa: CASSAAGYSNQPQHF

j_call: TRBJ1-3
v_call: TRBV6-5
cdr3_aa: CASSYSKAWMDTIYF

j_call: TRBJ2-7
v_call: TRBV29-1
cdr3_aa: CSAAARTANYEQYF

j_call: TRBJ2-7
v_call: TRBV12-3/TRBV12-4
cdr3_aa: CASSWGPGEQYF

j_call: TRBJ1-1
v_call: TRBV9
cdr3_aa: CASSVEGAFYTEAFF

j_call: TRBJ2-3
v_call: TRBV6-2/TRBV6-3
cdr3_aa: CASSYSQATDTQYF

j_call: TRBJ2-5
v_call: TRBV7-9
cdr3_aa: CASSPRAGERQETQYF

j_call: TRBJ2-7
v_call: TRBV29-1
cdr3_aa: CSARQSSYEQYF

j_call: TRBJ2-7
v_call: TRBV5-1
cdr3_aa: CASSLSGPIPAYEQYF

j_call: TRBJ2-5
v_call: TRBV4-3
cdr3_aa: CASSQEGWEETQYF

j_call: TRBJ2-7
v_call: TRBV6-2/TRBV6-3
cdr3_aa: CASSYTFSGTGLKSYEQYF

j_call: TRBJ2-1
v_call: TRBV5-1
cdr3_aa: CASSLKLAGANNEQFF

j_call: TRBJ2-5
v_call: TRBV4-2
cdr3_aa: CASSQDLRQVPETQYF

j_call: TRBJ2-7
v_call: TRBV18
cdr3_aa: CASSLPGPRRNEQYF

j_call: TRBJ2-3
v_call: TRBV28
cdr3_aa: CASTWGRDETDTQYF

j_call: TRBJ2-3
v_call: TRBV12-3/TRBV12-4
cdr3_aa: CASSPAGGTDTQYF

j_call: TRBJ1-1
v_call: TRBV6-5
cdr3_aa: CASSYSSGRTATEAFF

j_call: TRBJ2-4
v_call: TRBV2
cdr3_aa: CASSETGGDIQYF

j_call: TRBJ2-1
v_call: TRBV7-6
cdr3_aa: CASSRDGYNEQFF